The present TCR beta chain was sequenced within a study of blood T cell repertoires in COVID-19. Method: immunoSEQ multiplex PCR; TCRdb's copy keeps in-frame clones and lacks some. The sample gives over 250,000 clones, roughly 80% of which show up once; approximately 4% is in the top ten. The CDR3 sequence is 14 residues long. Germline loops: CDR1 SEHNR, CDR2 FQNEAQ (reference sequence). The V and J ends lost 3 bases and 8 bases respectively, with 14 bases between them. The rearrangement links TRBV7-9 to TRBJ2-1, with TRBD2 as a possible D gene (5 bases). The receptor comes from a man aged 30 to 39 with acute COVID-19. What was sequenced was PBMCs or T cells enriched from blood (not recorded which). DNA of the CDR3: TGTGCCAGCAGCTTCCTTCGAACGGGGTATGAGCAGTTCTTC. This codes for CASSFLRTGYEQFF.